The rows below give T cell receptor beta chains drawn from one sample of a study of blood T cell repertoires in COVID-19. Sequenced by immunoSEQ multiplex PCR; TCRdb stores in-frame clones only, minus some. The table lists some 16,000 clones, more than 85% of them singletons. Specimen: peripheral blood. These receptors were obtained from a man aged 60 to 75 with acute or convalescent COVID-19. CDR3s include the opening cysteine and the closing phenylalanine or tryptophan. The order of the fields is V gene, J gene, clone size, D gene, CDR3 length, CDR3 protein, CDR3 DNA. D genes are given only for firm matches. Clone size is shown for a subset of rows, as once, few, many or a class of expanded clone.

V: TRBV4-3
J: TRBJ1-1
size: NA
D: NA
length: 15
CDR3: CASSHQQGLNTEAFF
DNA: TGCGCCAGCAGCCACCAGCAGGGGTTGAACACTGAAGCTTTCTTT

V: TRBV25-1
J: TRBJ1-5
size: NA
D: NA
length: 15
CDR3: CASSSIRGSNQPQHF
DNA: TGTGCCAGCAGTTCGATCCGAGGGAGCAATCAGCCCCAGCATTTT

V: TRBV7-8
J: TRBJ1-1
size: NA
D: NA
length: 13
CDR3: CASSDGGTTEAFF
DNA: TGTGCCAGCAGCGATGGGGGGACGACTGAAGCTTTCTTT

V: TRBV29-1
J: TRBJ2-1
size: NA
D: TRBD1
length: 12
CDR3: CSVVTGGNEQFF
DNA: TGCAGCGTTGTAACAGGGGGCAATGAGCAGTTCTTC

V: TRBV28
J: TRBJ2-1
size: NA
D: NA
length: 14
CDR3: CASSLGRLTNEQFF
DNA: TGTGCCAGCAGTTTAGGGAGGTTAACTAATGAGCAGTTCTTC

V: TRBV27
J: TRBJ1-2
size: NA
D: TRBD1
length: 14
CDR3: CASSYRQGDYGYTF
DNA: TGTGCCAGCAGTTATAGACAGGGAGACTATGGCTACACCTTC

V: TRBV6-5
J: TRBJ2-5
size: once
D: TRBD2
length: 14
CDR3: CATLTASGTETQYF
DNA: TGTGCCACCCTTACGGCTAGCGGGACGGAGACCCAGTACTTC

V: TRBV5-4
J: TRBJ2-5
size: NA
D: NA
length: 16
CDR3: CASSLGLGRVQETQYF
DNA: TGTGCCAGCAGCCTTGGTCTCGGGCGGGTTCAAGAGACCCAGTACTTC

V: TRBV5-6
J: TRBJ1-1
size: NA
D: NA
length: 16
CDR3: CASSLVVGREGTEAFF
DNA: TGTGCCAGCAGCTTGGTAGTCGGCAGGGAGGGCACTGAAGCTTTCTTT

V: TRBV28
J: TRBJ1-2
size: NA
D: NA
length: 14
CDR3: CASSLSWAGYGYTF
DNA: TGTGCCAGCAGCCTGAGTTGGGCGGGCTATGGCTACACCTTC

V: TRBV9
J: TRBJ2-2
size: NA
D: NA
length: 15
CDR3: CASSPTGDNTGELFF
DNA: TGTGCCAGCAGCCCAACAGGAGATAACACCGGGGAGCTGTTTTTT

V: TRBV6-6
J: TRBJ1-5
size: NA
D: TRBD1
length: 15
CDR3: CASSYSGQGTGPQHF
DNA: TGTGCCAGCAGTTACTCTGGACAGGGCACGGGGCCCCAGCATTTT

V: TRBV5-4
J: TRBJ2-3
size: NA
D: NA
length: 14
CDR3: CASSFDSNTDTQYF
DNA: TGTGCCAGCAGCTTTGACTCGAACACAGATACGCAGTATTTT

V: TRBV4-1
J: TRBJ2-1
size: once
D: TRBD2
length: 18
CDR3: CASSQDSALAGLYNEQFF
DNA: TGCGCCAGCAGCCAAGATTCGGCACTAGCGGGCCTCTACAATGAGCAGTTCTTC

V: TRBV10-3
J: TRBJ2-5
size: once
D: TRBD1
length: 13
CDR3: CAIGDRERETQYF
DNA: TGTGCCATCGGGGACAGGGAGAGAGAGACCCAGTACTTC

V: TRBV5-4
J: TRBJ1-1
size: NA
D: NA
length: 14
CDR3: CASSSGPGGTEAFF
DNA: TGTGCCAGCAGCTCAGGACCGGGGGGCACTGAAGCTTTCTTT

V: TRBV6-5
J: TRBJ1-5
size: NA
D: NA
length: 13
CDR3: CASSFRLDQPQHF
DNA: TGTGCCAGCAGTTTCAGGTTAGATCAGCCCCAGCATTTT

V: TRBV3-1/TRBV3-2
J: TRBJ1-1
size: NA
D: NA
length: 14
CDR3: CASSQDPTATEAFF
DNA: TGTGCCAGCAGCCAAGATCCGACAGCCACTGAAGCTTTCTTT

V: TRBV7-8
J: TRBJ2-2
size: NA
D: NA
length: 13
CDR3: CASSLRLSGELFF
DNA: TGTGCCAGCAGCTTACGACTATCCGGGGAGCTGTTTTTT

V: TRBV6-5
J: TRBJ1-5
size: NA
D: NA
length: 13
CDR3: CASSQSGFQPQHF
DNA: TGTGCCAGCAGTCAATCGGGGTTTCAGCCCCAGCATTTT

V: TRBV30
J: TRBJ1-4
size: NA
D: TRBD1
length: 14
CDR3: CAWRETGWREKLFF
DNA: TGTGCCTGGAGGGAGACAGGGTGGCGGGAAAAACTGTTTTTT

V: TRBV18
J: TRBJ2-7
size: NA
D: NA
length: 14
CDR3: CASSRSRDTYEQYF
DNA: TGTGCCAGCTCACGGTCCCGGGACACGTACGAGCAGTACTTC

V: TRBV9
J: TRBJ1-5
size: NA
D: NA
length: 14
CDR3: CASSADSLNQPQHF
DNA: TGTGCCAGCAGCGCGGACAGCTTGAATCAGCCCCAGCATTTT

V: TRBV29-1
J: TRBJ2-1
size: NA
D: TRBD2
length: 13
CDR3: CSVDTSGTGEQFF
DNA: TGCAGCGTTGACACTAGCGGGACGGGTGAGCAGTTCTTC

V: TRBV19
J: TRBJ2-6
size: NA
D: TRBD2
length: 16
CDR3: CASTMGGSSGANVLTF
DNA: TGTGCCAGTACTATGGGGGGGAGCTCTGGGGCCAACGTCCTGACTTTC

V: TRBV7-8
J: TRBJ1-1
size: once
D: NA
length: 13
CDR3: CASSLKSQLEAFF
DNA: TGTGCCAGCAGCTTAAAGTCACAGCTTGAAGCTTTCTTT

V: TRBV3-1/TRBV3-2
J: TRBJ2-1
size: NA
D: NA
length: 13
CDR3: CASSQLRVNEQFF
DNA: TGTGCCAGCAGCCAATTGCGGGTCAATGAGCAGTTCTTC

V: TRBV27
J: TRBJ2-7
size: NA
D: NA
length: 15
CDR3: CASSSSGLGPYEQYF
DNA: TGTGCCAGCAGTTCCTCGGGACTGGGGCCCTACGAGCAGTACTTC

V: TRBV24-1
J: TRBJ1-2
size: NA
D: TRBD1
length: 14
CDR3: CATSDNRDRDGYTF
DNA: TGTGCCACCAGTGACAACCGGGACAGGGACGGCTACACCTTC

V: TRBV9
J: TRBJ1-4
size: NA
D: NA
length: 14
CDR3: CASSVGRVPEKLFF
DNA: TGTGCCAGCAGCGTAGGGCGGGTCCCCGAAAAACTGTTTTTT

V: TRBV18
J: TRBJ2-7
size: NA
D: NA
length: 16
CDR3: CASSPPGLGADYEQYF
DNA: TGTGCCAGCTCACCACCGGGTTTGGGGGCGGACTACGAGCAGTACTTC

V: TRBV28
J: TRBJ2-5
size: NA
D: NA
length: 15
CDR3: CASSSRGGGLRTQYF
DNA: TGTGCCAGCAGTTCCCGGGGCGGGGGCCTGCGGACCCAGTACTTC

V: TRBV4-3
J: TRBJ1-3
size: NA
D: TRBD1
length: 18
CDR3: CASSRITGGSTSGNTIYF
DNA: TGCGCCAGCAGCCGGATAACAGGGGGCTCAACCTCTGGAAACACCATATATTTT

V: TRBV9
J: TRBJ2-3
size: NA
D: NA
length: 17
CDR3: CASSVEVHGTGTDTQYF
DNA: TGTGCCAGCAGCGTAGAGGTTCATGGGACTGGGACAGATACGCAGTATTTT

V: TRBV7-9
J: TRBJ1-1
size: NA
D: TRBD1
length: 15
CDR3: CASSLSGNRGTEAFF
DNA: TGTGCCAGCAGCTTGTCAGGGAACAGGGGCACTGAAGCTTTCTTT

V: TRBV20-1
J: TRBJ1-2
size: once
D: NA
length: 11
CDR3: CSAGGGNGYTF
DNA: TGCAGTGCGGGGGGTGGCAATGGCTACACCTTC

V: TRBV28
J: TRBJ2-2
size: NA
D: NA
length: 14
CDR3: CASSLGSVTGELFF
DNA: TGTGCCAGCAGTTTAGGCTCCGTAACCGGGGAGCTGTTTTTT

V: TRBV11-2
J: TRBJ2-5
size: NA
D: NA
length: 13
CDR3: CASSPSGVETQYF
DNA: TGTGCCAGCAGCCCCTCAGGGGTGGAGACCCAGTACTTC

V: TRBV9
J: TRBJ2-3
size: NA
D: NA
length: 15
CDR3: CASSVDEGFKDTQYF
DNA: TGTGCCAGCAGCGTAGATGAGGGTTTTAAAGATACGCAGTATTTT

V: TRBV2
J: TRBJ2-2
size: once
D: NA
length: 16
CDR3: CASNGQAAGGGGELFF
DNA: TGTGCCAGCAATGGTCAGGCGGCAGGGGGAGGCGGGGAGCTGTTTTTT

V: TRBV7-3
J: TRBJ2-1
size: NA
D: TRBD2
length: 15
CDR3: CASSPGLAGGNEQFF
DNA: TGTGCCAGCAGCCCGGGACTAGCGGGGGGGAATGAACAGTTCTTC

V: TRBV19
J: TRBJ1-5
size: NA
D: TRBD1
length: 16
CDR3: CASSDADRVYNQPQHF
DNA: TGTGCCAGTAGCGATGCGGACAGGGTGTACAATCAGCCCCAGCATTTT